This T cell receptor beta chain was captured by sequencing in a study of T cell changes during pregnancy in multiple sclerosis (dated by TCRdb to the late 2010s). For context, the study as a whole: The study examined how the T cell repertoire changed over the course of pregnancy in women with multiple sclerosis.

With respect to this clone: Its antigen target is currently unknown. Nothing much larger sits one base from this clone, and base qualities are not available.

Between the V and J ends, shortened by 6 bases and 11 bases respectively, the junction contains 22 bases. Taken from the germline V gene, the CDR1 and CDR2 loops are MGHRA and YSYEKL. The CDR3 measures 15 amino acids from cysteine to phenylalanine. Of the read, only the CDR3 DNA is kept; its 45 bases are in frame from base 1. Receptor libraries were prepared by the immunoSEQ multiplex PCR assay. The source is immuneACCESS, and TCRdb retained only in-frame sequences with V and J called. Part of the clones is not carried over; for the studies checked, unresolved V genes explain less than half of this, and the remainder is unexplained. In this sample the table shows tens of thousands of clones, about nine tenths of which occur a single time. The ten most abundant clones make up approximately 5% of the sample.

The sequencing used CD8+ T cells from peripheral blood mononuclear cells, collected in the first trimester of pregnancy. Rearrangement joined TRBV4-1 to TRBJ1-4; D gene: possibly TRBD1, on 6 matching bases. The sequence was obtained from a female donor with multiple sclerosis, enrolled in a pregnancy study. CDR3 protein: CASRDYRVWIGKLFF. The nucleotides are TGCGCCAGCAGAGACTACAGGGTGTGGATTGGGAAACTGTTTTTT.